This T cell receptor (beta chain) is from a study of OX40 agonist ivuxolimab in advanced cancers. Study overall: Melanoma, hepatocellular carcinoma, head and neck or renal cell cancer occurred in dose-escalation patients. General study findings and limits: At 0.1 to 3.0 mg/kg, CD4+ and CD8+ blood T cells expanded clonally by week 6.

This CDR3 comprises 13 residues. The V and J ends lost 5 bases and 8 bases, in that order; junction bases with no gene match: 8. Germline lookup yields CDR1 MNHEY and CDR2 SVGAGI. The table came from immunoSEQ multiplex PCR; TCRdb's copy has only in-frame clones and leaves some out. The profile shows tens of thousands of clones, around 82% of them singletons. In the case of this clone: No antigen is known for it.

Peripheral blood came from all dose cohorts at three timepoints. The source is an adult with an advanced solid tumor such as melanoma, head and neck, liver or kidney cancer. The chain employs TRBV6-5 and TRBJ1-2; 7 bases are shared with TRBD1. The specimen comprised CD4+ or CD8+ T cells sorted from blood, sampled in a trial of the OX40 agonist ivuxolimab. CDR3 nucleotides: TGTGCCAGCAGTAAAACAGGGGCTAACGGCTACACCTTC. Translating gives CASSKTGANGYTF.